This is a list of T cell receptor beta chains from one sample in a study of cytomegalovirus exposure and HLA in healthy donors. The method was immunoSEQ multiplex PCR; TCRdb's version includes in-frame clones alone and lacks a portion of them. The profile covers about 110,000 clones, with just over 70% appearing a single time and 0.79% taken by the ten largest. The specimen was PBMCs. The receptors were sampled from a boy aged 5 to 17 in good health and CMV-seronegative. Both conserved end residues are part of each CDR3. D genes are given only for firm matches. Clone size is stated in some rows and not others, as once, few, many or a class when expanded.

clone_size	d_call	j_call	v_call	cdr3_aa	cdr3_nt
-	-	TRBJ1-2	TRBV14	CASSPMTVPNYGYTF	TGTGCCAGCAGCCCCATGACAGTACCCAACTATGGCTACACCTTC
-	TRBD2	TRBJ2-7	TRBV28	CAGGGGGIYEQYF	TGTGCCGGGGGAGGCGGGGGGATCTACGAGCAGTACTTC
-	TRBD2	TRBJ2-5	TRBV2	CASSEASGGAGDQETQYF	TGTGCCAGCAGTGAGGCTAGCGGGGGGGCGGGGGACCAAGAGACCCAGTACTTC
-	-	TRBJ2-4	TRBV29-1	CGGQRDGIQYF	TGCGGAGGACAGAGGGATGGCATTCAGTACTTC
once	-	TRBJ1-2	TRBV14	CASSKGGNYGYTF	TGTGCCAGCTCGAAGGGGGGGAACTATGGCTACACCTTC
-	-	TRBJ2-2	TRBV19	CASSIARAGWTGELFF	TGTGCCAGTAGTATAGCCCGTGCGGGGTGGACCGGGGAGCTGTTTTTT
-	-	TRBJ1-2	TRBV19	CASSRSRQDPYGYTF	TGTGCCAGTAGTAGGTCCCGACAGGACCCCTATGGCTACACCTTC
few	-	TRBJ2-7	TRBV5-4	CASSLGALPTYEQYF	TGTGCCAGCAGCTTGGGGGCCCTCCCGACCTACGAGCAGTACTTC
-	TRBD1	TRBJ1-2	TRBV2	CASKPSRDSGYTF	TGTGCCAGCAAACCTTCCCGGGACAGCGGCTACACCTTC
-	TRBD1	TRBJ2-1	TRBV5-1	CASSLAGQGKYNEQFF	TGCGCCAGCAGCTTGGCGGGACAGGGAAAGTACAATGAGCAGTTCTTC
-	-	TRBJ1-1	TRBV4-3	CASSQDALNRVEAFF	TGCGCCAGCAGCCAAGACGCCCTGAACAGGGTTGAAGCTTTCTTT
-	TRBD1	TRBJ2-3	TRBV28	CASSSGQGGTDTQYF	TGTGCCAGCAGTTCCGGACAGGGTGGTACAGATACGCAGTATTTT
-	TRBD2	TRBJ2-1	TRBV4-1	CASSHPGPGTSSLDEQFF	TGCGCCAGCAGCCACCCGGGGCCCGGGACTAGCTCCTTGGATGAGCAGTTCTTC
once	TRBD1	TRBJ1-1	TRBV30	CAWSTGGGTEAFF	TGTGCCTGGAGTACAGGGGGGGGCACTGAAGCTTTCTTT
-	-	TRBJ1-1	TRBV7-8	CASSRSGAAHMNTEAFF	TGTGCCAGCAGCCGTAGTGGGGCAGCTCACATGAACACTGAAGCTTTCTTT
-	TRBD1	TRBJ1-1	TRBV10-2	CASSRDRGLLEAFF	TGCGCCAGCAGCCGGGACAGGGGGCTCTTGGAAGCTTTCTTT
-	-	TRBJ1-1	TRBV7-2	CASSSGHGAFF	TGTGCCAGCAGCTCGGGTCACGGGGCTTTCTTT
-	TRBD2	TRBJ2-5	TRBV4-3	CASSPHGTSGDTNQETQYF	TGCGCCAGCAGCCCGCATGGGACTAGCGGGGATACTAACCAAGAGACCCAGTACTTC
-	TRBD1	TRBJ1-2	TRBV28	CASSFWTGGGGYTF	TGTGCCAGCAGTTTTTGGACAGGGGGCGGTGGCTACACCTTC
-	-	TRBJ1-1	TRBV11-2	CASSFLLGNTEAFF	TGTGCCAGCAGCTTTCTCCTCGGGAACACTGAAGCTTTCTTT
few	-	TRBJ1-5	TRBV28	CASSQPGQPQHF	TGTGCCAGCAGTCAACCGGGGCAGCCCCAGCATTTT
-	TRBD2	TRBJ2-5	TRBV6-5	CASSLLGGEETQYF	TGTGCCAGCAGTCTCCTGGGAGGGGAAGAGACCCAGTACTTC
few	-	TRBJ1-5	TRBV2	CASSPDSNQPQHF	TGTGCCAGCAGTCCAGATTCCAATCAGCCCCAGCATTTT
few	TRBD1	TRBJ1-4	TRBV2	CASSGTGREKLFF	TGTGCCAGCAGTGGGACAGGGCGTGAAAAACTGTTTTTT
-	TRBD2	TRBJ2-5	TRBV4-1	CASSVPGPGGPETQYF	TGCGCCAGCAGCGTCCCCGGTCCGGGGGGGCCGGAGACCCAGTACTTC
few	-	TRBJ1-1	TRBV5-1	CASSMLIDSQNTEAFF	TGCGCCAGCAGCATGCTAATAGACAGCCAGAACACTGAAGCTTTCTTT
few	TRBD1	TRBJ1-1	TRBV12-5	CASGLATGGKVEAFF	TGTGCTAGTGGTTTGGCGACAGGGGGAAAAGTTGAAGCTTTCTTT
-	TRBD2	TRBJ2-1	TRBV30	CAWSPPPSGTKSSYNEQFF	TGTGCCTGGAGTCCACCCCCTAGCGGGACTAAGAGCTCCTACAATGAGCAGTTCTTC
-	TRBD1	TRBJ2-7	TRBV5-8	CASSLGQGFNEQYF	TGTGCCAGCAGCTTGGGACAGGGGTTCAACGAGCAGTACTTC